This record looks at one TCR beta chain sequence and its context. V lost 3 bases and J 2 bases, leaving 11 bases between the germline ends. The germline V gene has CDR1 SGHAT and CDR2 FQNNGV. This CDR3 has 15 residues. The data derive from a study of breast tumors, draining lymph nodes, adjacent tissues. Each CDR3 protein gets one entry after TCRdb re-called the multiplex PCR reads with MiXCR. The profile shows approximately 230,000 distinct CDR3 sequences, less than 35% of them singletons. The lymph nodes were axillary draining lymph nodes from breast cancer patients. The chain is built from TRBV11-2 and TRBJ1-5, with D uncertain. Sequencing was done on a sample of axillary lymph node tissue. The clonotype originates from a female donor with breast cancer. Some clones in this sample may be carry-over from other donors' samples. DNA of the CDR3: TGTGCCAGCAGCTTGGGAGAGATTGGCAATCAGCCCCAGCATTTT. This translates into CASSLGEIGNQPQHF. The whole variable domain, remainder taken from reference TRBV11-2 and TRBJ1-5, is EAGVAQSPRYKIIEKRQSVAFWCNPISGHATLYWYQQILGQGPKLLIQFQNNGVVDDSQLPKDRFSAERLKGVDSTLKIQPAKLEDSAVYLCASSLGEIGNQPQHFGDGTRLSIL.